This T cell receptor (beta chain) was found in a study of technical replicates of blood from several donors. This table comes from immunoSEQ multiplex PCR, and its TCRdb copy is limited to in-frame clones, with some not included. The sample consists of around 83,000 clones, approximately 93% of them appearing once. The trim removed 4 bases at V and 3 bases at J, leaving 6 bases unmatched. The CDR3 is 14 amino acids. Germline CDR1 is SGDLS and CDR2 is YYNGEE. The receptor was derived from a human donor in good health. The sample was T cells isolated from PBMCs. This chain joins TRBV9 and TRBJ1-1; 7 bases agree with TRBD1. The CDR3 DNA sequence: TGTGCCAGCAGCCCCTTCCAGGGGGACACTGAAGCTTTCTTT. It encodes CASSPFQGDTEAFF.